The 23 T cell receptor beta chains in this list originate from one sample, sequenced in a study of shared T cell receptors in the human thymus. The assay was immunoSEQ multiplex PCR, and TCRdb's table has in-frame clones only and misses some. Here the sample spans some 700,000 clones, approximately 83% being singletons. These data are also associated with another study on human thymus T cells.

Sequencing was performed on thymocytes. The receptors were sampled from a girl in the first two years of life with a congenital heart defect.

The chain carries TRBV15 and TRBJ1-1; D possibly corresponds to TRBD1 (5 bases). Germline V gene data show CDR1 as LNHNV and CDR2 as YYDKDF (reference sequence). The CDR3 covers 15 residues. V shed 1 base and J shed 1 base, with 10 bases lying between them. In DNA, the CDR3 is TGTGCCACCAGCAGAGTGGGGGGGTCGAACACTGAAGCTTTCTTT. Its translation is CATSRVGGSNTEAFF.

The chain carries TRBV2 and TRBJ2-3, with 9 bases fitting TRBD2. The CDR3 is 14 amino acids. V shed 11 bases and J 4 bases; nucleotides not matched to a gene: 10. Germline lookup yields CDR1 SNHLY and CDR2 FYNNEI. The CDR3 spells CAPGGAGGPDTQYF. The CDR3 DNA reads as TGTGCCCCCGGTGGGGCGGGGGGGCCAGATACGCAGTATTTT.

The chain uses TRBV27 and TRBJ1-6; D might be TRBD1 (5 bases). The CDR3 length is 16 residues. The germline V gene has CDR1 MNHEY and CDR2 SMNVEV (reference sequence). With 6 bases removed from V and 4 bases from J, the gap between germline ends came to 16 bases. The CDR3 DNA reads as TGTGCCAGCAGAATCATCGACAGTGGATATAATTCACCCCTCCACTTT. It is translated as CASRIIDSGYNSPLHF.

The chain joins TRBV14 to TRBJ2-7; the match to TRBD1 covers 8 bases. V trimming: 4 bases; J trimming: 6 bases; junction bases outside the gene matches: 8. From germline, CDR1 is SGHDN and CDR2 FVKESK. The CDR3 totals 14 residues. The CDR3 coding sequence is TGTGCCAGCAGCCCCCGGACAGGGACTGGCGAGCAGTACTTC. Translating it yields CASSPRTGTGEQYF. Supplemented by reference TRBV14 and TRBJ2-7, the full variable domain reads EAGVTQFPSHSVIEKGQTVTLRCDPISGHDNLYWYRRVMGKEIKFLLHFVKESKQDESGMPNNRFLAERTGGTYSTLKVQPAELEDSGVYFCASSPRTGTGEQYFGPGTRLTVT.

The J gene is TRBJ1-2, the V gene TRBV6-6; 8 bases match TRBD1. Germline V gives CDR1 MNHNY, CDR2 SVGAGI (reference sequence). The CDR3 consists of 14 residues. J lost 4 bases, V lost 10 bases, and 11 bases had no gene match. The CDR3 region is CAIKPQGAGYGYTF. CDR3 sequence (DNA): TGTGCCATTAAACCTCAGGGGGCGGGCTATGGCTACACCTTC.

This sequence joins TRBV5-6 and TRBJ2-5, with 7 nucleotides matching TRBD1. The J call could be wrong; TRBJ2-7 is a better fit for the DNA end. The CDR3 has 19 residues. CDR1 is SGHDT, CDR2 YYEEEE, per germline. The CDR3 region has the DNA TGTGCCAGCAGCTTGTCGAGGGGGCGTAGAGTCGTCGTTGGGTACGAGCAGTACTTC. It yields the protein CASSLSRGRRVVVGYEQYF.

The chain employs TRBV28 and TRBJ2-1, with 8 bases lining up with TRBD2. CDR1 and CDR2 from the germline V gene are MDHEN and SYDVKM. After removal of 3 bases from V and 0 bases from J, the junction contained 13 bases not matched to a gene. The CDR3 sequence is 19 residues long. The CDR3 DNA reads TGTGCCAGCAGTTTCCCCGGACTAGCAACTCCTAGCTCCTACAATGAGCAGTTCTTC. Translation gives CASSFPGLATPSSYNEQFF.

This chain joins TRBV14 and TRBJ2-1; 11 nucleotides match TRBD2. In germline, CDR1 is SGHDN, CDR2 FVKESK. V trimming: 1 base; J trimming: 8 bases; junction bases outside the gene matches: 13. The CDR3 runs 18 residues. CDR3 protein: CASSQALRLAGIEDEQFF. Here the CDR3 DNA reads TGTGCCAGCAGCCAAGCCCTACGACTAGCGGGGATAGAAGATGAGCAGTTCTTC.

The CDR3, as DNA: TGTGCCATCAGCCCTCTAGCGGGGGACACAAACACCGGGGAGCTGTTTTTT. Its protein is CAISPLAGDTNTGELFF. V is TRBV10-3 and J is TRBJ2-2, with 10 bases that match TRBD2. Germline assignment: CDR1 ENHRY and CDR2 SYGVKD. V dropped 6 bases and J dropped 2; count of bases not matched to a gene: 9. CDR3 length: 17 amino acids.

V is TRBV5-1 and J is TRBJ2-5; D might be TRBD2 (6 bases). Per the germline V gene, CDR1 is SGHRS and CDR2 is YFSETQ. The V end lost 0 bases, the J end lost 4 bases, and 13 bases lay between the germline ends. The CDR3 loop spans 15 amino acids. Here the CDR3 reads CASSLVSLALETQYF. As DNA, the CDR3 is TGCGCCAGCAGCTTGGTTTCCCTAGCGTTAGAGACCCAGTACTTC.

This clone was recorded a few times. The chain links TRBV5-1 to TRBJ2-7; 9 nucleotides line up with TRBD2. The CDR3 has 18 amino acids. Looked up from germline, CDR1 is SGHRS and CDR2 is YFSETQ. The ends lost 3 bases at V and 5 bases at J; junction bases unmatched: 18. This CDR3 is CASSWGVSGGRSLDEQYF. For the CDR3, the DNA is TGCGCCAGCAGCTGGGGGGTTAGCGGGGGCCGATCCCTGGACGAGCAGTACTTC.

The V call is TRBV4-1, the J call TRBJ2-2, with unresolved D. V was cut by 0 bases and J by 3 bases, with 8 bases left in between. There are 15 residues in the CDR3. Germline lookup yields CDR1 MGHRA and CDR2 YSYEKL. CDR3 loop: CASSQDVYHTGELFF. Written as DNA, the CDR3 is TGCGCCAGCAGCCAAGATGTCTACCACACCGGGGAGCTGTTTTTT.

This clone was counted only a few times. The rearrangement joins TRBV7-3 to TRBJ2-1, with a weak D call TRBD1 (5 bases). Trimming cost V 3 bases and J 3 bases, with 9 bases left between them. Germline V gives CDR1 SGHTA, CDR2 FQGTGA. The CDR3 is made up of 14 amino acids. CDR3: CASSFEGHYNEQFF. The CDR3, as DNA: TGTGCCAGCAGCTTCGAAGGACACTACAATGAGCAGTTCTTC.

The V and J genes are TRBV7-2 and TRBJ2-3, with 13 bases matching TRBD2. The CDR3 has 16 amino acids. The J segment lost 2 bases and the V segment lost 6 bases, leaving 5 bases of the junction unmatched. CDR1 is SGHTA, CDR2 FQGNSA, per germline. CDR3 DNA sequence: TGTGCCAGCAGTCCGACTAGCGGGGGGCACACAGATACGCAGTATTTT. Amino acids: CASSPTSGGHTDTQYF.

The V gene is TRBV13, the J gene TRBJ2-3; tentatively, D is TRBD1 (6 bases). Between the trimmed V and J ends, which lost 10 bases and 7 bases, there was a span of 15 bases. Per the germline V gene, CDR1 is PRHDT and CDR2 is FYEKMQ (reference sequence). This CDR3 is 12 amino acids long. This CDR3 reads CATQEGVNTQYF. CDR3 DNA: TGTGCCACCCAAGAGGGGGTGAATACGCAGTATTTT.

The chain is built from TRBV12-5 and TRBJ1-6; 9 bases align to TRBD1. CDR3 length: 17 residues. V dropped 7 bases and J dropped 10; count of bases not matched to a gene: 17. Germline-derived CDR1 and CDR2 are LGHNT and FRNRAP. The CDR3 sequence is CASDGTGSGMIDSPLHF. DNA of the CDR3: TGTGCTAGTGATGGGACAGGGTCCGGCATGATCGACTCACCCCTCCACTTT.

The CDR3 reads CASRDRDWAYEQYF. The CDR3 DNA is TGTGCCAGCAGGGACCGGGACTGGGCCTACGAGCAGTACTTC. The chain joins TRBV27 to TRBJ2-7, with D perhaps TRBD2 (6 bases). The CDR3 is made up of 14 amino acids. Germline V gene data show CDR1 as MNHEY and CDR2 as SMNVEV (reference sequence). Trimming removed 6 bases from V and 2 bases from J, with 14 bases in between.

DNA for the CDR3: TGCGCCAGCAGCCTCCATCAGGGTCGGGAGCAGTTCTTC. It translates to CASSLHQGREQFF. V gene TRBV4-1 combines with J gene TRBJ2-1, with a tentative D call TRBD1 (5 bases). Trimming shortened V by 4 bases and J by 10 bases, and 14 bases separated the two germline ends. The CDR3 has 13 amino acids. Germline V gene sequence: CDR1 MGHRA, CDR2 YSYEKL.

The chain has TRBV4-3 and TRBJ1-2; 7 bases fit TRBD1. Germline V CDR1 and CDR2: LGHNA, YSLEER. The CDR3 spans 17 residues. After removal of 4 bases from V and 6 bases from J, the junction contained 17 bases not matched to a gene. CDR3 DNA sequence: TGCGCCAGCAGCCGGGTGGGTCGGACAGGTTCAATCCATGGCTACACCTTC. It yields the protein CASSRVGRTGSIHGYTF.

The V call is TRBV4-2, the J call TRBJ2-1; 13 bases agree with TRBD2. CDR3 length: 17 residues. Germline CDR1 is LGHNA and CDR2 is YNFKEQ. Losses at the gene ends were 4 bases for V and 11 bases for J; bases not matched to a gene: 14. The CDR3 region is CASSLKGPLAGGYKQFF. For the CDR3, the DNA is TGTGCCAGCAGCCTAAAAGGACCACTAGCGGGGGGGTATAAGCAGTTCTTC.

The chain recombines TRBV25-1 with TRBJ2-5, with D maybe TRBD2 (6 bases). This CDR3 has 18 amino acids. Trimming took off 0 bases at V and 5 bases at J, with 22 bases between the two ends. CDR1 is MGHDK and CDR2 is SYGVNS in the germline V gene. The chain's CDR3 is CASSEYILTSWLWETQYF. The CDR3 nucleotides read TGTGCCAGCAGTGAATATATTCTCACTAGCTGGCTTTGGGAGACCCAGTACTTC.

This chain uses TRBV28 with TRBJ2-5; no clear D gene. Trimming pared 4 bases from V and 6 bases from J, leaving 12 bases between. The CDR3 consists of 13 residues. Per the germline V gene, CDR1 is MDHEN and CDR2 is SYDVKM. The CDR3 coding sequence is TGTGCCAGCAGTTGTGTACGGGTAAAGACCCAGTACTTC. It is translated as CASSCVRVKTQYF.

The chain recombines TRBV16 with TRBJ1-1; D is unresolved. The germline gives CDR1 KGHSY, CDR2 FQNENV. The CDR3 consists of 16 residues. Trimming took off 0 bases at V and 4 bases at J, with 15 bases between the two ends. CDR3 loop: CASSQSRSTRGTEAFF. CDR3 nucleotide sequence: TGTGCCAGCAGCCAATCTCGGTCGACTAGAGGCACTGAAGCTTTCTTT. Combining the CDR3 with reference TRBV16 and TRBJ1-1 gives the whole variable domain GEEVAQTPKHLVRGEGQKAKLYCAPIKGHSYVFWYQQVLKNEFKFLISFQNENVFDETGMPKERFSAKCLPNSPCSLEIQATKLEDSAVYFCASSQSRSTRGTEAFFGQGTRLTVV.